This TCR beta chain originates from a study of T-cell memory formation after mild COVID-19 (dated by TCRdb to the early 2020s). Notes on the research overall: TCR sequence clusters from the two donors were found to be largely donor specific. Longitudinal TCRalpha and TCRbeta repertoire sequencing tracked T-cell clones expanding and contracting after mild COVID-19 in a couple of donors. Two young, previously healthy adult volunteers made up the cohort, one male and one female.

What the study reported, not specific to this receptor: Some responding clones were detected in pre-infection memory, which suggested that pre-existing cross-reactive memory T cells had joined the SARS-CoV-2 response. Clones that contracted from day 15 to 85 showed balanced CD4/CD8 phenotypes, whereas a second wave of clones that expanded from day 15 to 37 leaned towards CD4+. Only two mild cases were covered in the study, and larger cohorts including severe cases with pre-infection samples were considered necessary. Contracting CD4+ clones were located mainly in the CM and EM memory subsets, whereas CD8+ clones were found to be enriched in EMRA. SARS-CoV-2 specificity was not confirmed for the second-wave clones peaking on day 37.

The CDR3 holds 15 amino acids from the cysteine to the phenylalanine. Only the CDR3 DNA stays, 45 bases, in frame from base 1. As encoded in the germline V gene, CDR1 is SGHRS while CDR2 is YFSETQ. From V the trimming removes 0 bases and from J it removes 3 bases, while the gene matches leave 6 bases of the junction unaccounted for. Ficoll-Paque density gradient centrifugation was used to isolate PBMCs. This clonotype has a handful of counts. It lacks a known antigen. One base away there is no much larger clone; base qualities are not given. TCRdb records Illumina NovaSeq 6000 as the sequencer. TCRalpha and TCRbeta cDNA libraries were built by 5'RACE with constant-segment primers, adding sample barcodes and unique molecular identifiers. RNA was extracted from every sample with Trizol reagent. Library amplification was performed in two PCR steps, and a second sample barcode and Illumina TruSeq adapters were introduced in the second step. Libraries were sequenced on an Illumina NovaSeq with 2 x 150 bp paired-end reads. Turning to the authors' computational methods: With migec v1.2.7, reads were demultiplexed and then collapsed into UMI-guided consensus sequences. With mixcr v2.1.11, UMI consensuses were aligned to TRA and TRB V and J templates and assembled into clonotypes. A clonotype was counted as expanded or contracted only if both edgeR and NoisET called the change significant, with noise models trained on biological replicates. For edgeR calls, a false discovery rate-adjusted p below 0.01 and a log2 fold-change threshold of 1 were applied. As an exploratory analysis of dynamics, max-normalized trajectories of the 1000 most abundant clonotypes were examined by PCA with hierarchical clustering. Each responding clone was given a CD4 or CD8 phenotype based on the CD4+ and CD8+ repertoires, which had been sequenced separately. TCRdb passed the public sequencing reads through fastp at Q25 and MiXCR, retaining productive beta sequences. Each entry merges the rows of one CDR3 protein and shows their most common DNA and genes. These V and J calls rely on TCRdb rather than the paper's analysis. For this sample the table gives about 500,000 distinct CDR3 sequences, of which approximately 20% were detected only once. The ten largest clones take up around 12% of the sample.

The chain is assembled from TRBV5-1 and TRBJ2-7; a stretch of 7 junction bases matches TRBD2. Sequencing was carried out using PBMCs or a T cell subset sorted from them (not recorded which). The source of this sequence is an adult woman who had mild COVID-19 (a few samples of this study predate the infection). The sample titles of this study are shuffled in the database, so cell type and time point are left out; the donor was told from shared clones. The DNA is as follows: TGCGCCAGCAGCTTGGATCGGCCGGGGGGCTACGAGCAGTACTTC. It translates as CASSLDRPGGYEQYF.